This T cell receptor (beta chain) was sequenced during a study of Ad26.COV2.S vaccination and SARS-CoV-2 variants listed by TCRdb under 2021. Study-level background: Vaccine-arm donors came from COV1001, a multicentre, randomized, double-blind, placebo-controlled phase I-IIa trial of Ad26.COV2.S in healthy adults. Ad26.COV2.S was administered intramuscularly at a dose of 5x10^10 or 1x10^11 viral particles, either as one shot or as two shots given 56 days apart. TCRbeta repertoire sequencing served as the tool for gauging how specific and how broad the SARS-CoV-2-reactive T cell receptors were following Ad26.COV2.S vaccination. A total of approximately 32 samples were included in the TCR-sequenced set, comprising approximately 20 Ad26.COV2.S vaccine recipients, 5 placebo recipients and 8 SARS-CoV-2 convalescent individuals. Trial participants were randomized into five groups of five, in which low-dose or high-dose Ad26.COV2.S was given once or twice, or placebo was given on both occasions. Blinding of investigators to trial group allocation was maintained during experiments and outcome assessment. Points the paper makes about the study in general: Comparable non-spike TCR breadth was observed between vaccine and placebo recipients, consistent with only spike being contained in the vaccine. After vaccination, substantial breadth of spike-specific CD8+ and CD4+ T cell responses was reported. The authors noted that the TCR breadth and depth analyses may have underestimated total T cell responses. Compared with placebo recipients, Ad26.COV2.S recipients showed higher spike-specific TCR breadth (P = 0.0014). The study lacked the statistical power to compare responses across vaccine doses or regimens.

TCRbeta CDR3 regions were sequenced with the immunoSEQ Assay. After extraction, genomic DNA underwent amplification by bias-controlled multiplex PCR, followed by high-throughput sequencing. The authors processed their data as follows. To quantify the absolute abundance of every unique TCRbeta CDR3 region, sequences were collapsed and filtered. Usable DNA was measured by amplifying reference genes present in all nucleated cells, and TCRbeta template counts were normalized to that usable DNA to estimate T cell fraction. Repertoire TCRs were annotated as SARS-CoV-2-specific when V gene, CDR3 amino acid sequence and J gene were exactly matched to a known reactive TCR set. MIRA supplied the reference SARS-CoV-2 TCR set, which was filtered for enrichment in COVID-19-positive ImmuneCODE repertoires so that public or cross-reactive TCRs were removed. Based on the MIRA antigens, annotated TCRs were further analysed at the level of specific ORF or position within ORF. Depth was the summed frequency of annotated unique rearrangements, while breadth was defined as annotated unique rearrangements over total unique productive rearrangements. TCR breadth was compared between groups using two-sided Wilcoxon rank-sum tests. Here the immuneACCESS table is served through TCRdb, limited to in-frame sequences with V and J called. Missing clones are a known gap in these copies; in checked studies unresolved V genes cover under half, and the rest lacks a known reason. V, J and clone size are taken as reported in that table, and D and trimming were inferred from the DNA itself. This sample is represented by about 460,000 clones; approximately 90% of them were singletons. The ten largest clones capture around 1.6% of the sample.

With regard to this clone: The specificity of this receptor is unknown. Per-nucleotide qualities are absent, and no much larger clonotype sits a single base away.

This specimen's treatment or condition label, interpreted: about 20 received Ad26.COV2.S at low or high dose, single or two shots; 5 received placebo; per-sample allocation not given. For vaccine and placebo recipients, repertoires were sequenced using samples collected on day 63 after the first injection. Cohort 1b enrolled fewer than 30 adults aged 18-55 years at a single site in Boston, USA, between 29 July and 7 August 2020. As a vaccine, Ad26.COV2.S was a replication-incompetent adenovirus type 26 vector that expressed a prefusion-stabilized SARS-CoV-2 spike protein derived from the original Wuhan strain. The CDR3, cysteine through phenylalanine, is 16 amino acids long. Only the CDR3 region is kept as DNA, spanning 48 bases read in frame from base 1. Relative to germline, V is 0 bases shorter and J is 4 bases shorter, with 15 bases between their ends. Via the germline V gene, CDR1 is ENHRY and CDR2 SYGVKD.

The TCR comes from a person between 18 and 59 years old who received the Ad26.COV2.S COVID-19 vaccine or a placebo. Recombination joined TRBV10-3 with TRBJ1-2; a tentative D call is TRBD1 (6 bases match). The sample consisted of peripheral blood, taken in a trial of Ad26.COV2.S vaccine versus placebo. At the DNA level, the sequence is TGTGCCATCAGTGAGTCTCAGGGGAGGAAGGGCTATGGCTACACCTTC. This translates into CAISESQGRKGYGYTF.